A selection of T cell receptor beta chains follows, all from one sample in a study of radiation and T cells in renal cell carcinoma. Clones were sequenced by immunoSEQ multiplex PCR, and TCRdb holds only the in-frame ones, with some missing. This table has 100,000 to 150,000 clones, 88% appearing once. This specimen consisted of blood, obtained from a patient whose treatment included radiotherapy and nephrectomy. The receptors were sampled from a woman in her sixties or seventies with renal cell carcinoma. Each CDR3 is given with its conserved first and last residue. D genes are given only for firm matches. Rows may omit the clone size; those that give it use once, few, many or a size class.

D: TRBD1; J: TRBJ1-2; size: NA; V: TRBV14; DNA: TGTGCCAGCAGCCAAGTATCTGGACAGGGCCATGGCTACACCTTC; CDR3: CASSQVSGQGHGYTF
D: NA; J: TRBJ2-7; size: NA; V: TRBV6-1; DNA: TGTGCCAGCAGAGGGGCAGGCAACTACGAGGAGCAGTACTTC; CDR3: CASRGAGNYEEQYF
D: NA; J: TRBJ1-1; size: NA; V: TRBV10-3; DNA: TGTGCCATCAGTGACCTCGATACGATGAGGAACACTGAAGCTTTCTTT; CDR3: CAISDLDTMRNTEAFF
D: TRBD2; J: TRBJ2-4; size: once; V: TRBV6-1; DNA: TGTGCCAGCAGTGAAGCTCCGGGGGGGTATGAAGCCAAAAACATTCAGTACTTC; CDR3: CASSEAPGGYEAKNIQYF
D: NA; J: TRBJ2-7; size: NA; V: TRBV5-4; DNA: TGTGCCAGCAGCTTGGCCGGGGCCCTCCACGAGCAGTACTTC; CDR3: CASSLAGALHEQYF
D: TRBD1; J: TRBJ1-2; size: NA; V: TRBV5-4; DNA: TGTGCCAGCAGCCGGGACAGATCGTATGGCTACACCTTC; CDR3: CASSRDRSYGYTF
D: NA; J: TRBJ2-3; size: once; V: TRBV5-1; DNA: TGCGCCAGCAGCGCGGGACGGAACACAGATACGCAGTATTTT; CDR3: CASSAGRNTDTQYF
D: TRBD2; J: TRBJ2-5; size: NA; V: TRBV4-3; DNA: TGCGCCAGCAGCCAAGATCGACTAGCGAAGACCCAGTACTTC; CDR3: CASSQDRLAKTQYF
D: NA; J: TRBJ2-7; size: NA; V: TRBV7-3; DNA: TGTGCCAGCAGCTTAAGGTCAGGACGCGAGCAGTACTTC; CDR3: CASSLRSGREQYF
D: TRBD1; J: TRBJ1-2; size: once; V: TRBV5-4; DNA: TGTGCCAGCAGGGACAGGGCTAACTATGGCTACACCTTC; CDR3: CASRDRANYGYTF
D: NA; J: TRBJ2-2; size: NA; V: TRBV19; DNA: TGTGCCAGTACCAAGAATCCGGGGGGCGCTCGGACCGGGGAGCTGTTTTTT; CDR3: CASTKNPGGARTGELFF
D: NA; J: TRBJ2-7; size: NA; V: TRBV9; DNA: TGTGCCAGCAGCGCGAGTATGGAGGGGCCAGGCGAGCAGTACTTC; CDR3: CASSASMEGPGEQYF
D: NA; J: TRBJ1-1; size: NA; V: TRBV5-1; DNA: TGCGCCAGCAGCTCCTCCGGGGGGAACACTGAAGCTTTCTTT; CDR3: CASSSSGGNTEAFF
D: NA; J: TRBJ2-4; size: NA; V: TRBV7-3; DNA: TGTGCCAGCAGCTTAATAATGGCGGCTAACAAAAACATTCAGTACTTC; CDR3: CASSLIMAANKNIQYF
D: NA; J: TRBJ2-3; size: once; V: TRBV5-1; DNA: TGCGCCAGCAGCTTGGTAGCTGGGGCAGGTAGGGACACAGATACGCAGTATTTT; CDR3: CASSLVAGAGRDTDTQYF
D: NA; J: TRBJ1-2; size: once; V: TRBV2; DNA: TGTGCCAGCAGTTCGGGGGCTTTAGGCTATGGCTACACCTTC; CDR3: CASSSGALGYGYTF
D: NA; J: TRBJ2-7; size: NA; V: TRBV13; DNA: TGTGCCAGCACCATCCGGGACTCAACCTACGAGCAGTACTTC; CDR3: CASTIRDSTYEQYF
D: TRBD1; J: TRBJ1-1; size: NA; V: TRBV7-3; DNA: TGTGCCAGCAGCTTAACGGGGCAGGGGGTGGCTGAAGCTTTCTTT; CDR3: CASSLTGQGVAEAFF
D: NA; J: TRBJ2-3; size: once; V: TRBV7-2; DNA: TGTGCCAGCGGGTCGGGGGAGACCAGCACAGATACGCAGTATTTT; CDR3: CASGSGETSTDTQYF
D: NA; J: TRBJ2-3; size: NA; V: TRBV7-2; DNA: TGTGCCAGCAGGAAAAGCGGGTTACGGCCAAAAGATACGCAGTATTTT; CDR3: CASRKSGLRPKDTQYF
D: NA; J: TRBJ1-1; size: NA; V: TRBV7-9; DNA: TGTGCCAGCAGCTTACGGGAGGGGAACACTGAAGCTTTCTTT; CDR3: CASSLREGNTEAFF
D: TRBD2; J: TRBJ2-3; size: NA; V: TRBV4-3; DNA: TGCGCCAGCAGCCAAGATCTCGGGGGGGCAAGTAGAACAGATACGCAGTATTTT; CDR3: CASSQDLGGASRTDTQYF
D: NA; J: TRBJ2-5; size: once; V: TRBV5-8; DNA: TGTGCCAGCAGCCTCGGGACGAACCAAGAGACCCAGTACTTC; CDR3: CASSLGTNQETQYF
D: NA; J: TRBJ2-3; size: NA; V: TRBV19; DNA: TGTGCCAGTAGTTGGCAAACGGGCGCAGATACGCAGTATTTT; CDR3: CASSWQTGADTQYF
D: NA; J: TRBJ1-2; size: NA; V: TRBV28; DNA: TGTGCCACCACCGTGGGACGGAACTATGGCTACACCTTC; CDR3: CATTVGRNYGYTF
D: NA; J: TRBJ1-2; size: NA; V: TRBV19; DNA: TGTGCCTCAAGCGACAGGCCAGTCACTAACTATGGCTACACCTTC; CDR3: CASSDRPVTNYGYTF
D: NA; J: TRBJ1-1; size: NA; V: TRBV5-6; DNA: TGTGCCAGCACCAACCGGGGGAGGCCTGAAGCTTTCTTT; CDR3: CASTNRGRPEAFF
D: NA; J: TRBJ1-1; size: NA; V: TRBV6-5; DNA: TGTGCCAGCAGTTACGGGCATGACACTGAAGCTTTCTTT; CDR3: CASSYGHDTEAFF
D: NA; J: TRBJ2-5; size: NA; V: TRBV7-3; DNA: TGTGCCAGCAGCTTAATGAGCGGAGAACAAGAGACCCAGTACTTC; CDR3: CASSLMSGEQETQYF
D: TRBD1; J: TRBJ2-1; size: NA; V: TRBV6-5; DNA: TGTGCCAGCAGTCGGGACAGGACTATCAATGAGCAGTTCTTC; CDR3: CASSRDRTINEQFF
D: NA; J: TRBJ2-3; size: NA; V: TRBV7-9; DNA: TGTGCCAGCACCGGGGGGCCCCCAGATACGCAGTATTTT; CDR3: CASTGGPPDTQYF
D: NA; J: TRBJ1-4; size: NA; V: TRBV19; DNA: TGTGCCAGTAGTACCCGGACAGCAACTAATGAAAAACTGTTTTTT; CDR3: CASSTRTATNEKLFF
D: TRBD2; J: TRBJ2-3; size: NA; V: TRBV5-4; DNA: TGTGCCAGCAGCGACTTCGGGAGGGGGGCAGATACGCAGTATTTT; CDR3: CASSDFGRGADTQYF
D: TRBD1; J: TRBJ2-1; size: NA; V: TRBV5-1; DNA: TGCGCCAGCAGCTCAATAAACCAACCGGGACAGGGAAATGAGCAGTTCTTC; CDR3: CASSSINQPGQGNEQFF
D: TRBD1; J: TRBJ1-5; size: NA; V: TRBV27; DNA: TGTGCCAGCAGTTCAACCGGGACAGCTATGAGTAGCAATCAGCCCCAGCATTTT; CDR3: CASSSTGTAMSSNQPQHF